Included here is one TCR beta chain sequence, with context. The data derive from a study of low-dose radiotherapy and immunotherapy resistance in tumors. Study-wide context: Intravenous administration to patients comprised nivolumab at 240 mg every two weeks and ipilimumab at 1 mg/kg every six weeks.

With 5 bases removed from V and 7 bases from J, the gap between germline ends came to 14 bases. Germline values: CDR1 KGHDR, CDR2 SFDVKD. This CDR3 spans 14 amino acids. First-strand cDNA used TRAV- and TRBV-specific primers, covering alpha and beta chains. The TCRs were subjected to amplification over approximately 20 PCR cycles employing a constant-region primer in conjunction with a V-primer adapter. TCRdb used MiXCR to reprocess the reads, holding one entry per CDR3 protein. The sample yields about 82,000 distinct CDR3 sequences, approximately 19% seen once. The time point here: before trial treatment. In the RACIN dose-escalation trial, donors got nivolumab plus ipilimumab with aspirin, cyclophosphamide and radiotherapy. Patients who could take part had advanced solid tumors with no tumor-infiltrating lymphocytes.

The source material was PBMCs, sampled before treatment. This sequence joins TRBV24-1 and TRBJ2-1; TRBD1 is a possible D gene (5 bases). The receptor was derived from a male donor with prostate cancer. The CDR3 loop reads CATSGGSRGNEQFF. The CDR3 DNA follows: TGTGCCACCAGTGGCGGTAGTAGGGGAAATGAGCAGTTCTTC.